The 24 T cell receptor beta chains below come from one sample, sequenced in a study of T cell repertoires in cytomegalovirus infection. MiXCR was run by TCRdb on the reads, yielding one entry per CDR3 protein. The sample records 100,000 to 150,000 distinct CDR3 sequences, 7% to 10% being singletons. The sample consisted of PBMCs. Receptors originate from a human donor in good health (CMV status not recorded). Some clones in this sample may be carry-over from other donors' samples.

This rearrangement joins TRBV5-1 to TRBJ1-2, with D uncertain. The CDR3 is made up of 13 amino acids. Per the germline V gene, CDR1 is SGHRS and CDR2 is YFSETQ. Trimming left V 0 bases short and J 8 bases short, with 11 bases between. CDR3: CASSLEGVRGYTF. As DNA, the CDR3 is TGCGCCAGCAGCTTGGAAGGAGTTCGGGGCTACACCTTC. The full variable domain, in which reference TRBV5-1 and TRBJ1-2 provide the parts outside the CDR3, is KAGVTQTPRYLIKTRGQQVTLSCSPISGHRSVSWYQQTPGQGLQFLFEYFSETQRNKGNFPGRFSGRQFSNSRSEMNVSTLELGDSALYLCASSLEGVRGYTFGSGTRLTVV.

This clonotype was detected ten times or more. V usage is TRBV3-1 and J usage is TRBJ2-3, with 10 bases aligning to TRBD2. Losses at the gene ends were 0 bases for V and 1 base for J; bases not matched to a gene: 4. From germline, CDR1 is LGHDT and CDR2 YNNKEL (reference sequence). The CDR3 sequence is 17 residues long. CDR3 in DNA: TGTGCCAGCAGCCAAGATCTACTAGCGGGGCGCACAGATACGCAGTATTTT. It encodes CASSQDLLAGRTDTQYF.

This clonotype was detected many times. The CDR3 bases are TGTGCCACCAGCAGGGAAAGACAGTACGGCACTGAAGCTTTCTTT. Translation: CATSRERQYGTEAFF. V gene TRBV15 combines with J gene TRBJ1-1, with a tentative D call TRBD1 (5 bases). The V gene's germline CDR1 is LNHNV and CDR2 YYDKDF (reference sequence). The CDR3 sequence is 15 residues long. Trimming took off 3 bases at V and 4 bases at J, with 15 bases between the two ends.

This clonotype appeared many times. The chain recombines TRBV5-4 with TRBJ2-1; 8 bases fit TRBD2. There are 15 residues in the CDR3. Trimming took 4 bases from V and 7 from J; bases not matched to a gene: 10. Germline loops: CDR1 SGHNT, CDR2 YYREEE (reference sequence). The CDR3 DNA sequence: TGTGCCAGCAGCCCCCGGGGGGTAGCGGGGAATGAGCAGTTCTTC. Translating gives CASSPRGVAGNEQFF.

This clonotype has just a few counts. Written as DNA, the CDR3 is TGTGCCAGCAGTGAAGGGTGGGGCGAAGAGACCCAGTACTTC. Translating it yields CASSEGWGEETQYF. The chain joins TRBV2 to TRBJ2-5, with a weak D call TRBD1 (5 bases). With 1 base removed from V and 3 bases from J, the gap between germline ends came to 9 bases. Germline values: CDR1 SNHLY, CDR2 FYNNEI. The CDR3 sequence is 14 residues long.

The CDR3 is CSAGRLAVSYNEQFF. The CDR3 DNA follows: TGCAGTGCTGGAAGACTAGCGGTCTCCTACAATGAGCAGTTCTTC. The chain links TRBV20-1 to TRBJ2-1; 9 nucleotides line up with TRBD2. V dropped 5 bases and J dropped 0; count of bases not matched to a gene: 5. Germline CDR1 is DFQATT and CDR2 is SNEGSKA (reference sequence). The CDR3 contains 15 residues.

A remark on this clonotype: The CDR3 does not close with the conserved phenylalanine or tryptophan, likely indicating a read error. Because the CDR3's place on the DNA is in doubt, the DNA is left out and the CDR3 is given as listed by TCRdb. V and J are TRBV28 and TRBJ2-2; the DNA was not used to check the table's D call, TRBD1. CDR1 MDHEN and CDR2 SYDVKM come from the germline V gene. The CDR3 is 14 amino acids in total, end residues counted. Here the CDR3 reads CASSRQGDTGELCY.

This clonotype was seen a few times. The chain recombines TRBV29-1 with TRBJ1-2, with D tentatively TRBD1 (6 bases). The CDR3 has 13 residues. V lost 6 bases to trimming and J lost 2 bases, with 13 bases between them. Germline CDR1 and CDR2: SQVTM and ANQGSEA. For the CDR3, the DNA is TGCAGCGTGGAATGGACAGTCAACTATGGCTACACCTTC. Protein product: CSVEWTVNYGYTF.

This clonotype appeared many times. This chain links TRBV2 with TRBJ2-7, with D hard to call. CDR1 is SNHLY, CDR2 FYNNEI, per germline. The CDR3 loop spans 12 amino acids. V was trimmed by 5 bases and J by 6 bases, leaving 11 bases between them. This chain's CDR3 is CASSLSGREQYF. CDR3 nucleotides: TGTGCCAGCAGTCTGTCGGGTCGCGAGCAGTACTTC.

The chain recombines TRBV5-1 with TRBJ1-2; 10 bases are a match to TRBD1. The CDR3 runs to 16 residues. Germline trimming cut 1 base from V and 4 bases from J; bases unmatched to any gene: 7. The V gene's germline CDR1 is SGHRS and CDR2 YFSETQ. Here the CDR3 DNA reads TGCGCCAGCAGCTTGTTTACGGGACAGGGGTTCTATGGCTACACCTTC. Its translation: CASSLFTGQGFYGYTF.

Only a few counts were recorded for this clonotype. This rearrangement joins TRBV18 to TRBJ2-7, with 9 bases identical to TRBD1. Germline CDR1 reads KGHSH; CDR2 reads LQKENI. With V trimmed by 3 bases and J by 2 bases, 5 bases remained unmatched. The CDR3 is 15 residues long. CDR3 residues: CASSPGTGNTYEQYF. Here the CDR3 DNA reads TGTGCCAGCTCACCTGGGACAGGGAATACCTACGAGCAGTACTTC.

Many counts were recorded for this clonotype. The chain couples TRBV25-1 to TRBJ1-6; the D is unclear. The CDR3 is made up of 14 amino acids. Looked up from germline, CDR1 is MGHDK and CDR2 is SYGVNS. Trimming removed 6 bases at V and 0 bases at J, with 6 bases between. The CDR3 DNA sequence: TGTGCCAGCAGGGCCAGCTCCTATAATTCACCCCTCCACTTT. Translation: CASRASSYNSPLHF.

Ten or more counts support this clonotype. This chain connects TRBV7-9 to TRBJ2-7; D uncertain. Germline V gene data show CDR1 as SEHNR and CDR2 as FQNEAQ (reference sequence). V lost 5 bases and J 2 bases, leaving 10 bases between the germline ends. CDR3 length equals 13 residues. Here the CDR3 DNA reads TGTGCCAGCAGCCATGGGCTGCCCTACGAGCAGTACTTC. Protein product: CASSHGLPYEQYF. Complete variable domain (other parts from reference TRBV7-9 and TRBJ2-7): DTGVSQNPRHKITKRGQNVTFRCDPISEHNRLYWYRQTLGQGPEFLTYFQNEAQLEKSRLLSDRFSAERPKGSFSTLEIQRTEQGDSAMYLCASSHGLPYEQYFGPGTRLTVT.

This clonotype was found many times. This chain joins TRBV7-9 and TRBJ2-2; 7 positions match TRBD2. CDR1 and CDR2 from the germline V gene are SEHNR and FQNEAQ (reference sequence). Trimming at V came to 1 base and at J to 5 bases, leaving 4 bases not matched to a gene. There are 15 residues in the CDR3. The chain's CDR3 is CASSLEQAGTGELFF. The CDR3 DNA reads TGTGCCAGCAGCTTAGAACAAGCGGGGACCGGGGAGCTGTTTTTT.

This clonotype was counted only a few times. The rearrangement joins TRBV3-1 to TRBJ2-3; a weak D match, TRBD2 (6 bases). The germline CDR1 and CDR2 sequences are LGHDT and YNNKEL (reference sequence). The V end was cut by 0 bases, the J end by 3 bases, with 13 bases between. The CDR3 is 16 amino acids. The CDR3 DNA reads TGTGCCAGCAGCCAAGATGGGATGGGAGGTACAGATACGCAGTATTTT. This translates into CASSQDGMGGTDTQYF.

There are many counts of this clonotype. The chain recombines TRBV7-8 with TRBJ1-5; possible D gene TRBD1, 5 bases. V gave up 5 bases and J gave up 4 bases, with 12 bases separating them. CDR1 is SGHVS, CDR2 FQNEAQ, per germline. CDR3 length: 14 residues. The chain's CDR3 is CASSLRVENQPQHF. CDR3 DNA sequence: TGTGCCAGCAGCCTCAGGGTTGAGAATCAGCCCCAGCATTTT. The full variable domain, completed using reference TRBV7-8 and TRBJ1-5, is GAGVSQSPRYKVAKRGQDVALRCDPISGHVSLFWYQQALGQGPEFLTYFQNEAQLDKSGLPSDRFFAERPEGSVSTLKIQRTQQEDSAVYLCASSLRVENQPQHFGDGTRLSIL.

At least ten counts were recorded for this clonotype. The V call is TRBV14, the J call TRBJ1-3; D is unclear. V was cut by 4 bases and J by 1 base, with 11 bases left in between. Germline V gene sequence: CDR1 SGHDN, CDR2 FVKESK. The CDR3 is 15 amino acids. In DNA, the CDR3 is TGTGCCAGCAGCCCTCAGGCTGGGTCTGGAAACACCATATATTTT. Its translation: CASSPQAGSGNTIYF.

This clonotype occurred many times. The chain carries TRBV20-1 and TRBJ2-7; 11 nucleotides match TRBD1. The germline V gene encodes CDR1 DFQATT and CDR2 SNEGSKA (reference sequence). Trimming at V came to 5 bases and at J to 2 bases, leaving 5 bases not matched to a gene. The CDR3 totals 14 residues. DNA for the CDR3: TGCAGTGCTGAACCGGGACAGGGGGCCTACGAGCAGTACTTC. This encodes CSAEPGQGAYEQYF.

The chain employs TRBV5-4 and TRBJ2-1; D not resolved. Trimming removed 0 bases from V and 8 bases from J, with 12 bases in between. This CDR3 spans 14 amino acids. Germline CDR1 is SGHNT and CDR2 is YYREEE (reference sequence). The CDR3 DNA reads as TGTGCCAGCAGCTTGGCCGGGTATGGGGATGAGCAGTTCTTC. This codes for CASSLAGYGDEQFF.

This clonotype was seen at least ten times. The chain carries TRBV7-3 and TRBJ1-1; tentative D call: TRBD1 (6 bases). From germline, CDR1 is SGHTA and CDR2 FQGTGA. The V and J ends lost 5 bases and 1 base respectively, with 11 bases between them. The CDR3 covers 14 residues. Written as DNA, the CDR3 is TGTGCCAGCAGCCCTCTACAGGGGAACACTGAAGCTTTCTTT. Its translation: CASSPLQGNTEAFF.

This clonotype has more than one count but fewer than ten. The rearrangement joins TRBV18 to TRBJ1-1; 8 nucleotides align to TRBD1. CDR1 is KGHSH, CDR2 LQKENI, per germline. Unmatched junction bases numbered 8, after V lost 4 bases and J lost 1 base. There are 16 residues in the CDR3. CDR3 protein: CASSQTTGDWNTEAFF. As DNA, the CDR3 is TGTGCCAGCTCACAGACGACAGGGGACTGGAACACTGAAGCTTTCTTT.

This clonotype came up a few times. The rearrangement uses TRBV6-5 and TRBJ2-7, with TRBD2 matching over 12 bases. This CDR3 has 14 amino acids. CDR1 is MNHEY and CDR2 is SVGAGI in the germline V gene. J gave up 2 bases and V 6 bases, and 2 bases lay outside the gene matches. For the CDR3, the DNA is TGTGCCAGCAGCAGGACTAGCGGGACCTACGAGCAGTACTTC. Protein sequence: CASSRTSGTYEQYF.

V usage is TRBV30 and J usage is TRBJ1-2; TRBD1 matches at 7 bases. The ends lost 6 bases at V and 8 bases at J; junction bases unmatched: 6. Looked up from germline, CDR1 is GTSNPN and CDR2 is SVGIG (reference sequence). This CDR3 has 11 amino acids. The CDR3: CACDREWGYTF. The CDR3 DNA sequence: TGTGCCTGCGACAGGGAATGGGGCTACACCTTC.

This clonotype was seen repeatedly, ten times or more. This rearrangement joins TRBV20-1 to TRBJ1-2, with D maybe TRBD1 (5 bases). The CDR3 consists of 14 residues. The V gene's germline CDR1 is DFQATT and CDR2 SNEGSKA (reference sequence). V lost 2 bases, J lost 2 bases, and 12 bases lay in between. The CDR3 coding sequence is TGCAGTGCTAGAACCGGGACTCCGAACTATGGCTACACCTTC. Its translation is CSARTGTPNYGYTF.